The source of this T cell receptor (beta chain) is a study of blood T cells in healthy people across ages. The CDR3 sequence is 14 residues long. Looked up from germline, CDR1 is ENHRY and CDR2 is SYGVKD. The J segment lost 2 bases and the V segment lost 6 bases, leaving 3 bases of the junction unmatched. Sample-barcoded 5' priming and a J-beta primer mix drove a second PCR of about 7 to 12 cycles. TCRdb processed the 5' RACE reads anew with MiXCR; each CDR3 protein has one entry. Of around 1,600,000 distinct CDR3 sequences listed, approximately 43% are singletons. Sequencing was performed on blood. This chain connects TRBV10-3 to TRBJ1-2; TRBD1 matches at 10 bases. The sequence was obtained from a woman under 30 in good health. The CDR3 nucleotides are TGTGCCATCAGCAAGACAGGGGGCAACTATGGCTACACCTTC. This encodes CAISKTGGNYGYTF.